This is a list of T cell receptor beta chains from one sample in a study of OX40 agonist ivuxolimab in advanced cancers. The method was immunoSEQ multiplex PCR; TCRdb's version includes in-frame clones alone and lacks a portion of them. Among about 80,000 clones listed, 92% were seen once. The sequencing used CD4+ or CD8+ T cells sorted from blood, collected in a trial of the OX40 agonist ivuxolimab. The source of these receptors is an adult with an advanced solid tumor such as melanoma, head and neck, liver or kidney cancer. CDR3s include the opening cysteine and the closing phenylalanine or tryptophan. The D gene is left open where the match is weak. A row's size may be missing; if present it is once, few, many or a size class.

.	TRBJ2-7	TRBV10-3	.	CAISEVQEGTTYEQYF	TGTGCCATCAGTGAAGTCCAGGAGGGGACAACTTACGAGCAGTACTTC
.	TRBJ2-1	TRBV4-2	TRBD2	CASSQDVPTSGGNNEQFF	TGTGCCAGCAGCCAAGATGTCCCGACTAGCGGGGGAAACAATGAGCAGTTCTTC
.	TRBJ2-7	TRBV18	.	CASSPSRSLRTYEQYF	TGTGCCAGCTCACCATCGAGGAGCCTTCGGACCTACGAGCAGTACTTC
.	TRBJ2-5	TRBV29-1	.	CSVESRDETQYF	TGCAGCGTTGAGTCTAGGGACGAGACCCAGTACTTC
.	TRBJ2-7	TRBV19	.	CASSMRGEAARAGYEQYF	TGTGCCAGTAGTATGAGGGGTGAGGCGGCCCGTGCCGGGTACGAGCAGTACTTC
.	TRBJ1-1	TRBV19	TRBD1	CASSPPGQGPLEAFF	TGTGCCAGTAGTCCTCCGGGACAGGGTCCCCTAGAAGCTTTCTTT
once	TRBJ2-1	TRBV27	.	CASSFVGYNEQFF	TGTGCCAGCAGTTTCGTCGGTTACAATGAGCAGTTCTTC
.	TRBJ1-5	TRBV13	.	CASSLGNQPQHF	TGTGCCAGCAGCTTAGGGAATCAGCCCCAGCATTTT
.	TRBJ2-7	TRBV10-1	TRBD1	CASSDGDSSYEQYF	TGCGCCAGCAGTGATGGGGACAGCTCCTACGAGCAGTACTTC
.	TRBJ1-2	TRBV27	.	CASSPDSPLYYGYTF	TGTGCCAGCAGTCCTGACAGCCCCCTTTACTATGGCTACACCTTC
.	TRBJ2-5	TRBV7-9	.	CASSSQETQYF	TGTGCCAGCAGCTCACAAGAGACCCAGTACTTC
.	TRBJ2-7	TRBV10-2	.	CASSEGGVIKGQYF	TGCGCCAGCAGTGAGGGTGGGGTGATTAAGGGGCAGTACTTC